This T cell receptor beta chain stems from a study of spatial heterogeneity in lung cancer. Notes on the study in general: Counts of expanded alpha and beta TCRs within tumors tracked the tumor nonsynonymous mutation count.

TCRdb re-called the 5' RACE reads with MiXCR, one entry per CDR3 protein. This table holds 9,500 to 11,000 distinct CDR3 sequences, 4% to 6.5% found once. Documented time point: sample taken at primary tumor resection. Donors were fewer than 90 untreated early-stage non-small cell lung cancer patients. Unsorted whole RNA of tumor, nontumor lung or frozen PBMC was sequenced. This CDR3 is 14 amino acids long. The V gene end was trimmed by 7 bases and the J gene end by 5 bases; junction bases not matched to a gene: 10. Germline values: CDR1 SQVTM, CDR2 ANQGSEA. The table lists this clonotype with many counts. What it recognizes is unknown. Within a library made for alpha chains, this beta chain is off target, and its count is uninformative.

The sample in question was lung tumor tissue, obtained at surgery. The chain has TRBV29-1 and TRBJ2-3; 9 bases map to TRBD2. This receptor was obtained from a male donor with early-stage non-small cell lung cancer. As DNA, the CDR3 is TGCAGCGCTGGAATGGCTAGCGGGATAGATACGCAGTATTTT. Encoded protein: CSAGMASGIDTQYF.